This entry features one T cell receptor beta chain sequence. Its recognized antigen is unknown. Within one base of it there is no much larger clone, and no base qualities were kept. The data were obtained in a study of CD8 T cells in Susac syndrome (dated by TCRdb to the late 2010s). About the study as a whole: The study used repertoire sequencing to test whether antigen drove CD8+ T cell activation and differentiation in Susac syndrome. The study compared CD8+ T cell repertoire clonality among 12 healthy donors, approximately 14 Susac syndrome patients and approximately 16 multiple sclerosis patients.

Broad study findings and their caveats: The TCR sequencing and HLA analysis was acknowledged to have included a relatively small number of individuals.

High-throughput TCR beta sequencing profiled peripheral blood CD8+ and CD4+ T cells from healthy donors, Susac syndrome patients and multiple sclerosis patients. Treatment-naive patients with stable or active relapsing-remitting disease fulfilling revised McDonald criteria were used as multiple sclerosis controls. Bulk CD8+ and CD4+ T cells were purified by magnetic negative isolation, while CD8+ TEMRA cells were enriched using FACS. Blood was drawn into EDTA tubes, processed within 24 hours, and PBMCs were isolated by density gradient centrifugation. PBMCs intended for TCR sequencing were frozen in liquid nitrogen and were later thawed in a 37 degrees C water bath. A purity of at least 90% was achieved for sorted or isolated CD4+, CD8+ and CD8+ TEMRA cells. RNA was extracted using the RNeasy kit, and about 0.45 to 1 ug of the RNA was reverse transcribed with random hexamers. TCR beta CDR3 regions were amplified with the immunoSEQ multiplex PCR assay covering 54 Vbeta and 13 Jbeta segments. PCR amplification bias was corrected using a synthetic template baseline for primer optimization and computational correction. In the original analysis: Reads were annotated to V, D and J genes per IMGT and analyzed with immunoSEQ Analyzer, keeping only productive sequences. Clonality was calculated as one minus the Shannon entropy normalized by log2 of the number of productive unique sequences. Public and private clones were assessed among the 100 most prevalent clones of each patient and control. Clones were defined as Susac-specific if absent from the healthy and MS cohorts, from 1052 published viral clones and from other ImmuneACCESS disease sequences. TCRdb passed the public sequencing reads through fastp at Q25 and MiXCR, retaining productive beta sequences. Rows matching on CDR3 protein sequence are summarized as one entry with the most common DNA and genes. The V and J calls and clone size come from TCRdb's table, not from the authors' own analysis. This sample gives around 130,000 distinct CDR3 sequences in total; around nine tenths of them show up just once. Clones ranked in the top ten supply around 0.22% of the sample.

The source is a human donor with multiple sclerosis. The specimen was CD8+ T cells from PBMCs.

The nucleotide sequence is TGCGCCAGCAGCCAACCGGACAGGAGTCAGGGCTACACCTTC. It is translated as CASSQPDRSQGYTF. The chain links TRBV4-1 with TRBJ1-2; the central 7 bases match TRBD1. V trim: 2 bases; J trim: 8 bases; unmatched bases: 8. The CDR3 contains 14 residues, cysteine and phenylalanine counted. The only DNA kept is the CDR3, 42 bases in frame from the first base. Via the germline V gene, CDR1 is MGHRA and CDR2 YSYEKL.